One and the same sample provided the 21 T cell receptor beta chains below, sequenced in a study of cytomegalovirus exposure and HLA in healthy donors. Amplification used 60 Vbeta primers and 13 Jbeta primers. Measured with immunoSEQ multiplex PCR; TCRdb has only the in-frame clones, and not every one. The data show roughly 68,000 clones, around 77% seen once. The sequencing input was PBMCs. The receptor set was obtained from a male donor in good health and CMV-seropositive.

This rearrangement joins TRBV28 to TRBJ2-7; perhaps TRBD2 as D (5 bases). Germline V gives CDR1 MDHEN, CDR2 SYDVKM. CDR3 length: 14 residues. V was cut by 3 bases and J by 2 bases, with 11 bases left in between. Here the CDR3 DNA reads TGTGCCAGCAGTTTGATATCCGGGGCCTACGAGCAGTACTTC. It is translated as CASSLISGAYEQYF.

This chain joins TRBV5-4 and TRBJ2-5, with TRBD2 as a possible D gene (6 bases). In germline, CDR1 is SGHNT, CDR2 YYREEE (reference sequence). V lost 2 bases to trimming and J lost 5 bases, with 13 bases between them. The CDR3 extends over 14 amino acids. CDR3 region: CASSFRDWRETQYF. The CDR3 DNA sequence: TGTGCCAGCAGCTTCCGGGACTGGAGGGAGACCCAGTACTTC.

The chain uses TRBV27 and TRBJ1-1, with TRBD1 as a possible D gene (5 bases). V was pared by 2 bases and J by 3 bases, with 13 bases between. CDR1 and CDR2 (germline): MNHEY, SMNVEV (reference sequence). There are 15 residues in the CDR3. For the CDR3, the DNA is TGTGCCAGCAGTTTAAGTTGGGGCGGGGACACTGAAGCTTTCTTT. Its translation is CASSLSWGGDTEAFF.

The V and J genes are TRBV5-4 and TRBJ2-7, with TRBD1 as a possible D gene (6 bases). The CDR3 has 14 residues. CDR1 is SGHNT and CDR2 is YYREEE in the germline V gene (reference sequence). Trimming left V 3 bases short and J 5 bases short, with 15 bases between. The CDR3 DNA follows: TGTGCCAGCAGCTCCCCGACAGGAGGAAACGAGCAGTACTTC. Protein sequence: CASSSPTGGNEQYF.

The chain links TRBV13 to TRBJ1-5; TRBD1 might be the D (6 bases). The V gene's germline CDR1 is PRHDT and CDR2 FYEKMQ (reference sequence). The CDR3 covers 13 residues. Trimming left V 5 bases short and J 4 bases short, with 9 bases between. CDR3 nucleotide sequence: TGTGCCAGCAGCCTTGACAGGAATCAGCCCCAGCATTTT. Protein sequence: CASSLDRNQPQHF.

This clone was counted a few times. The chain has TRBV27 and TRBJ1-1, with TRBD1 matching over 7 bases. The CDR3 totals 15 residues. V shed 5 bases, J shed 4 bases, and the junction held 10 bases outside the gene matches. CDR1 is MNHEY and CDR2 is SMNVEV in the germline V gene (reference sequence). CDR3 DNA sequence: TGTGCCAGCAGTGAGACAGGGTCCCTAAGCACTGAAGCTTTCTTT. Its translation is CASSETGSLSTEAFF.

This clone came up once. The chain uses TRBV7-2 and TRBJ1-2, with unresolved D. With 5 bases removed from V and 5 bases from J, the gap between germline ends came to 9 bases. This CDR3 is 12 amino acids long. From germline, CDR1 is SGHTA and CDR2 FQGNSA. In nucleotides, the CDR3 is TGTGCCAGCAGCCCCGGTCTTTATGGCTACACCTTC. This translates into CASSPGLYGYTF.

The chain has TRBV11-2 and TRBJ1-1; D not certain. The CDR3 length is 15 residues. V dropped 0 bases and J dropped 5 bases, with 13 bases sitting between them. CDR1 SGHAT and CDR2 FQNNGV come from the germline V gene. CDR3 nucleotide sequence: TGTGCCAGCAGCTTAGAACGGTCAGGCCGGACTGAAGCTTTCTTT. This sequence encodes CASSLERSGRTEAFF.

The V call is TRBV10-3, the J call TRBJ1-4, with D maybe TRBD1 (5 bases). The CDR3 is made up of 15 amino acids. The germline V and J ends were trimmed by 3 bases and 7 bases, with 15 bases remaining between them. The germline V gene encodes CDR1 ENHRY and CDR2 SYGVKD. CDR3: CAISEGRGLGEKLFF. CDR3 in DNA: TGTGCCATCAGTGAAGGGCGGGGCCTGGGTGAAAAACTGTTTTTT.

V usage is TRBV4-3 and J usage is TRBJ2-3, with TRBD2 as a possible D gene (5 bases). Germline CDR1 and CDR2: LGHNA and YSLEER. V lost 1 base and J lost 6, with 14 bases in between. The CDR3 is made up of 15 amino acids. The CDR3 sequence is CASSQVYLERDTQYF. In DNA, the CDR3 is TGCGCCAGCAGCCAAGTCTATCTAGAGCGGGATACGCAGTATTTT.

This clone was observed a handful of times. The CDR3 spells CASSARDRLGPATNEKLFF. The CDR3 DNA follows: TGTGCCAGTAGCGCCCGGGACAGGCTTGGCCCTGCAACTAATGAAAAACTGTTTTTT. J is TRBJ1-4 and V is TRBV19, with 8 bases identical to TRBD1. Germline CDR1 and CDR2: LNHDA and SQIVND (reference sequence). V was pared by 6 bases and J by 0 bases, with 15 bases of the junction left unmatched. The CDR3 length is 19 residues. The full variable domain, in which reference TRBV19 and TRBJ1-4 provide the parts outside the CDR3, is DGGITQSPKYLFRKEGQNVTLSCEQNLNHDAMYWYRQDPGQGLRLIYYSQIVNDFQKGDIAEGYSVSREKKESFPLTVTSAQKNPTAFYLCASSARDRLGPATNEKLFFGSGTQLSVL.

The V and J genes are TRBV6-5 and TRBJ1-4; D is ambiguous. With 0 bases removed from V and 8 bases from J, the gap between germline ends came to 16 bases. There are 16 residues in the CDR3. Per the germline V gene, CDR1 is MNHEY and CDR2 is SVGAGI. This chain's CDR3 is CASSYSLSGAGEKLFF. In DNA form, the CDR3 reads TGTGCCAGCAGTTACTCGTTGTCGGGAGCGGGGGAAAAACTGTTTTTT.

V gene TRBV4-2 combines with J gene TRBJ2-1; 8 nucleotides agree with TRBD2. V shed 1 base, J shed 4 bases, and the junction held 3 bases outside the gene matches. The CDR3 is made up of 15 amino acids. Per the germline V gene, CDR1 is LGHNA and CDR2 is YNFKEQ. The CDR3 loop is CASSQAGGLYNEQFF. The CDR3 coding sequence is TGTGCCAGCAGCCAAGCGGGGGGGCTTTACAATGAGCAGTTCTTC.

This chain connects TRBV4-3 to TRBJ1-5; weak D call: TRBD1 (6 bases). V was cut by 5 bases and J by 4 bases, with 18 bases left in between. Germline V lookup: CDR1 LGHNA, CDR2 YSLEER. The CDR3 is 16 amino acids. CDR3 protein: CASSERRPQGNQPQHF. The DNA of the CDR3 is TGCGCCAGCAGCGAACGGAGGCCCCAGGGGAATCAGCCCCAGCATTTT.

V and J are TRBV6-5 and TRBJ2-7; tentatively, D is TRBD1 (5 bases). The germline gives CDR1 MNHEY, CDR2 SVGAGI. V gave up 1 base and J gave up 6 bases, with 7 bases separating them. CDR3 size: 12 residues. CDR3 protein: CASSYLRGEQYF. The DNA for the CDR3 is TGTGCCAGCAGTTACTTAAGGGGCGAGCAGTACTTC.

The chain has TRBV15 and TRBJ2-1, with a tentative D call TRBD1 (6 bases). V was cut by 4 bases and J by 9 bases, with 10 bases left in between. This CDR3 contains 12 residues. Germline V gene lookup returns CDR1 LNHNV and CDR2 YYDKDF (reference sequence). CDR3 bases: TGTGCCACCAGCACCCAGGGGATTGAGCAGTTCTTC. It is translated as CATSTQGIEQFF.

This chain links TRBV7-3 with TRBJ2-7; 8 nucleotides match TRBD1. The CDR3 covers 13 residues. After removal of 8 bases from V and 0 bases from J, the junction contained 3 bases not matched to a gene. Germline V gene sequence: CDR1 SGHTA, CDR2 FQGTGA. CDR3 sequence (DNA): TGTGCCAGCGGACAGGGAGGCTCCTACGAGCAGTACTTC. Translation: CASGQGGSYEQYF.

This clone was found a few times. V and J are TRBV6-6 and TRBJ2-7; possibly TRBD1 for D (6 bases). CDR1 and CDR2 from the germline V gene are MNHNY and SVGAGI (reference sequence). Between the trimmed V and J ends, which lost 5 bases and 0 bases, there was a span of 17 bases. This CDR3 is 16 amino acids long. CDR3 residues: CASSPKGQIPSYEQYF. The CDR3 DNA is TGTGCCAGCAGTCCAAAAGGACAGATACCCTCCTACGAGCAGTACTTC.

The rearrangement uses TRBV30 and TRBJ2-7; D is uncertain. Trimming left V 5 bases short and J 7 bases short, with 9 bases between. In germline, CDR1 is GTSNPN, CDR2 SVGIG (reference sequence). This CDR3 is 10 amino acids long. The DNA for the CDR3 is TGTGCCTGGGGAGACCGAGAGCAGTACTTC. It translates to CAWGDREQYF. The full variable domain, its missing parts supplied by reference TRBV30 and TRBJ2-7, is SQTIHQWPATLVQPVGSPLSLECTVEGTSNPNLYWYRQAAGRGLQLLFYSVGIGQISSEVPQNLSASRPQDRQFILSSKKLLLSDSGFYLCAWGDREQYFGPGTRLTVT.

This clone has just one count. The chain links TRBV19 to TRBJ1-5; D not certain. The CDR3 spans 13 residues. Germline V CDR1 and CDR2: LNHDA, SQIVND (reference sequence). V was pared by 5 bases and J by 4 bases, with 9 bases between. The CDR3 sequence is CASSPQVNQPQHF. The CDR3 DNA follows: TGTGCCAGTAGTCCCCAGGTGAATCAGCCCCAGCATTTT.

The chain has TRBV7-9 and TRBJ2-2, with a weak D call TRBD2 (6 bases). The V and J ends lost 3 bases and 2 bases respectively, with 16 bases between them. The CDR3 is 17 residues long. The germline V gene encodes CDR1 SEHNR and CDR2 FQNEAQ (reference sequence). In DNA form, the CDR3 reads TGTGCCAGCAGCTTTGGGCCGGGACTCTTAAACACCGGGGAGCTGTTTTTT. It specifies CASSFGPGLLNTGELFF.